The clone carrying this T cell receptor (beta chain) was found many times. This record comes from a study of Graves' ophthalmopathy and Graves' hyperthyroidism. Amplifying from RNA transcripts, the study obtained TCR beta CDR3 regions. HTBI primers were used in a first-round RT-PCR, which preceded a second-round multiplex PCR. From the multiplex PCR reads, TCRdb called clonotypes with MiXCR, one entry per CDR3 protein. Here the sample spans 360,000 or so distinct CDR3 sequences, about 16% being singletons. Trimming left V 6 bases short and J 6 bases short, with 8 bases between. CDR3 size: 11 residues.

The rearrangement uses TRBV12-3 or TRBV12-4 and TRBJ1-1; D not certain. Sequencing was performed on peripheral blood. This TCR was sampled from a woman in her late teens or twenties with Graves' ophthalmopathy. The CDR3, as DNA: TGTGCCAGCAGCCCCCTCCCTGAAGCTTTCTTT. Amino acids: CASSPLPEAFF.